Listed below are T cell receptor beta chains from one sample, sequenced in a study of early T cells in non-severe SARS-CoV-2 infection. TCRdb redid the calling of the 5' RACE reads with MiXCR, one entry per CDR3 protein. The data show about 64,000 distinct CDR3 sequences, 10% to 12% seen once. This sample comprised whole blood, obtained at baseline. The receptors here all came from an adult who was a healthcare worker with PCR-confirmed SARS-CoV-2 infection or an uninfected control (not recorded which). CDR3s include the opening cysteine and the closing phenylalanine or tryptophan. A D gene is named only where the DNA matches it firmly. The listing skips clone size in some rows; elsewhere it reads once, few, many or a size class.

j_gene	d_gene	abundance	v_gene	CDR3nt	CDR3aa
TRBJ1-1	TRBD1	NA	TRBV2	TGTGCCAGCAGGAGGACAGGGGGCGCGACTGAAGCTTTCTTT	CASRRTGGATEAFF
TRBJ2-5	NA	NA	TRBV20-1	TGCAGTGCTCGGGTCCCTAAAGGGACCCAGTACTTC	CSARVPKGTQYF
TRBJ2-7	NA	few	TRBV11-2	TGTGCCAGCAGCTCCCCCCAGGGCTCCTACGAGCAGTACTTC	CASSSPQGSYEQYF
TRBJ1-2	TRBD1	NA	TRBV13	TGTGCCAGCAGCCTTAGGGGACAGCTTGGCTACACCTTC	CASSLRGQLGYTF
TRBJ2-3	TRBD1	few	TRBV12-3/TRBV12-4	TGTGCCAGCACCCAGGACAGGGCCACAGATACGCAGTATTTT	CASTQDRATDTQYF
TRBJ2-5	TRBD2	NA	TRBV20-1	TGCAGTGCTAGGGCGGGGGGTCAAGAGACCCAGTACTTC	CSARAGGQETQYF
TRBJ2-7	TRBD1	many	TRBV13	TGTGCCAGCAGCTTACGTGCCGGGACAGCCCCCAACGAGCAGTACTTC	CASSLRAGTAPNEQYF
TRBJ2-5	TRBD2	few	TRBV7-6	TGTGCCAGCAGCTTAGGCGGGGGATCACAAGAGACCCAGTACTTC	CASSLGGGSQETQYF
TRBJ2-3	TRBD2	NA	TRBV5-1	TGCGCCAGCAGACCTCATAGCGGGGGGCCCGGAGATACGCAGTATTTT	CASRPHSGGPGDTQYF
TRBJ2-1	TRBD2	NA	TRBV10-3	TGTGCCACCTTAGCGGGGGAGACCTACAATGAGCAGTTCTTC	CATLAGETYNEQFF
TRBJ2-3	NA	few	TRBV12-5	TGTGCTAGTGGGATGTTCACAGATACGCAGTATTTT	CASGMFTDTQYF
TRBJ1-5	NA	NA	TRBV15	TGTGCCACCGGGGTCGGTTTAAGCAATCAGCCCCAGCATTTT	CATGVGLSNQPQHF
TRBJ1-2	TRBD1	few	TRBV18	TGTGCCAGCCGTCGGGACAGGGAACGCTCTAACTATGGCTACACCTTC	CASRRDRERSNYGYTF
TRBJ2-2	NA	NA	TRBV29-1	TGCAGCGTCGGGAACACCGGGGAGCTGTTTTTT	CSVGNTGELFF
TRBJ2-3	TRBD1	many	TRBV10-3	TGTGCCATCAGTGAGTCGGTTAGGACAGGGGTGGCGGATACGCAGTATTTT	CAISESVRTGVADTQYF
TRBJ2-6	NA	few	TRBV3-1	TGTGCCAGCAGCCAAGGGTCGAGGGCTGGGGCCAACGTCCTGACTTTC	CASSQGSRAGANVLTF
TRBJ1-6	NA	few	TRBV20-1	TGCAGTGCTAGAGATCCGGGGGGGATCTATAATTCACCCCTCCACTTT	CSARDPGGIYNSPLHF
TRBJ2-7	NA	many	TRBV27	TGTGCCAGCAGTTTATTGCCAGGTGACTCCTACGAGCAGTACTTC	CASSLLPGDSYEQYF
TRBJ1-6	TRBD1	NA	TRBV10-2	TGCGCCAGCAGGGAGACAGGGGGACGCAATTCACCCCTCCACTTT	CASRETGGRNSPLHF
TRBJ2-2	NA	few	TRBV20-1	TGCAGTGTACCCTGGACCCACACCGGGGAGCTGTTTTTT	CSVPWTHTGELFF
TRBJ2-3	NA	NA	TRBV20-1	TGCAGTGCTAGCGGGGGGCCAAGCACAGATACGCAGTATTTT	CSASGGPSTDTQYF
TRBJ2-2	TRBD2	NA	TRBV7-9	TGTGCCAGCAGCTTCGTTCGAGGCAGTCTAGCGGGGGGCCTTCTGCTGTTTTTT	CASSFVRGSLAGGLLLFF
TRBJ1-1	NA	few	TRBV10-3	TGTGCCATCGCAGAGAACACTGAAGCTTTCTTT	CAIAENTEAFF
TRBJ2-3	TRBD1	NA	TRBV10-3	TGTGCCATCTCTATTGGGACAGGGGGCACCACAGATACGCAGTATTTT	CAISIGTGGTTDTQYF
TRBJ2-5	NA	few	TRBV25-1	TGTGCCAGCAGTGAATTCAGGGGCCTCCAAGAGACCCAGTACTTC	CASSEFRGLQETQYF
TRBJ2-1	TRBD2	many	TRBV11-2	TGTGCCAGCAGCCCGGGACTAGGTAGTTTTGATGAGCAGTTCTTC	CASSPGLGSFDEQFF
TRBJ2-7	NA	many	TRBV11-2	TGTGCCAGCAGCTCGAGCTACGAGCAGTACTTC	CASSSSYEQYF
TRBJ2-3	NA	few	TRBV7-3	TGTGCCAGCAGCTTAAAAGCATTTCCCACAGATACGCAGTATTTT	CASSLKAFPTDTQYF
TRBJ2-5	NA	many	TRBV7-8	TGTGCCAGCAGCTTAGGGGGTACACTTCCTCAAGAGACCCAGTACTTC	CASSLGGTLPQETQYF
TRBJ2-7	NA	NA	TRBV6-5	TGTGCCAGCAGGGAACAAGGGATGTCTTACTTC	CASREQGMSYF
TRBJ1-1	NA	few	TRBV6-6	TGTGCCAGCAGTTCGTATGACAGGACCAATGGTGAAGCTTTCTTT	CASSSYDRTNGEAFF
TRBJ2-3	NA	few	TRBV11-3	TGTGCCAGCAGCGCAGGGACTTCCACAGATACGCAGTATTTT	CASSAGTSTDTQYF
TRBJ1-5	NA	few	TRBV12-3/TRBV12-4	TGTGCCAGCAGTTTAACGGGGGCTGGGGGTCAGCCCCAGCATTTT	CASSLTGAGGQPQHF
TRBJ2-3	NA	many	TRBV20-1	TGCAGTGCTAGGTTACGCACAGATACGCAGTATTTT	CSARLRTDTQYF
TRBJ1-5	TRBD1	few	TRBV7-6	TGTGCCAGCAGCTTAACAGGGGACAATCAGCCCCAGCATTTT	CASSLTGDNQPQHF
TRBJ2-1	TRBD2	few	TRBV6-2/TRBV6-3	TGTGCCAGCAGTTCCCACGGCGGGGGTTCCTACAATGAGCAGTTCTTC	CASSSHGGGSYNEQFF
TRBJ1-1	NA	NA	TRBV2	TGTGCCAGCAGTATCTCCCGCGCGGTATTTGGCACTGAAGCTTTCTTT	CASSISRAVFGTEAFF
TRBJ1-1	TRBD1	many	TRBV4-3	TGCGCCAGCAGCCAAGACAGGGGGCGGGGGGTGAGGGACACTGAAGCTTTCTTT	CASSQDRGRGVRDTEAFF
TRBJ2-7	NA	NA	TRBV4-3	TGCGCCAGCAGCCAAACAGTAAATGCCTACGAGCAGTACTTC	CASSQTVNAYEQYF
TRBJ1-2	TRBD1	NA	TRBV3-1	TGTGCCAGCAGCCAAAACCGAGGGACAGCCAACTTC	CASSQNRGTANF
TRBJ2-7	NA	NA	TRBV7-9	TGTGCCAGCAGCTTAGTTGGCGGTCCCTACGAGCAGTACTTC	CASSLVGGPYEQYF
TRBJ2-3	NA	NA	TRBV6-2/TRBV6-3	TGTGCCAGCAGACTCGGGGGTAGCACAGATACGCAGTATTTT	CASRLGGSTDTQYF
TRBJ1-6	NA	NA	TRBV6-1	TGTGCCAGCAATGACGCGAGTTCACCCCTCCATTTT	CASNDASSPLHF
TRBJ2-1	TRBD2	many	TRBV7-8	TGTGCCAGCAGGCGGTCAGCGGGGGAGTACAATGAGCAGTTCTTC	CASRRSAGEYNEQFF
TRBJ1-1	NA	NA	TRBV7-9	TGTGCCAGCAGCTGGAGGCAGAACACTGAAGCTTTCTTT	CASSWRQNTEAFF
TRBJ2-7	NA	few	TRBV11-2	TGTGCCAGTACGAATGCCGGGACTTTCACCTACGAGCAGTACTTC	CASTNAGTFTYEQYF
TRBJ1-4	NA	NA	TRBV6-1	TGTGCCAGCACCCCCTTACAGATCGCTGAAAAACTGTTTTTT	CASTPLQIAEKLFF
TRBJ1-1	NA	many	TRBV30	TGTGCCTGGAGGTTCCGCGGGGTTGGAGCTTTCTTT	CAWRFRGVGAFF
TRBJ1-5	NA	NA	TRBV18	TGTGCCAGCTCACCACCGGGGGAATCCAATCAGCCCCAGCATTTT	CASSPPGESNQPQHF